The rows below give T cell receptor beta chains drawn from one sample of a study of breast tumors, draining lymph nodes, adjacent tissues. TCRdb reprocessed the multiplex PCR reads via MiXCR and lists one record per CDR3 protein. The sample carries 150,000 to 200,000 distinct CDR3 sequences, roughly a third recorded once. Specimen: axillary lymph node tissue. The receptors come from a female donor with breast cancer. Some clones in this sample may be carry-over from other donors' samples. Each CDR3 is given with its conserved first and last residue. The D gene is left open where the match is weak. Clone size is not always given. Where it is, it says once, few, many or a class for expanded clones.

CDR3 DNA,CDR3 protein,clone size,J gene,D gene,V gene
TGTGCCACCAGTGACGTCACGACCGGGGAGCTGTTTTTT,CATSDVTTGELFF,many,TRBJ2-2,-,TRBV24-1
TGTGCCAGCAGCTCGGGCGGGACAGTGGGAGCGTACGAGCAGTACTTC,CASSSGGTVGAYEQYF,many,TRBJ2-7,-,TRBV5-8
TGTGCCAGCAGCCCGGTTACAGGGAACGATCAGCCCCAGCATTTT,CASSPVTGNDQPQHF,few,TRBJ1-5,-,TRBV6-2/TRBV6-3
-,CASSFYICSARDSSYEQYF,-,TRBJ2-7,-,TRBV11-3
TGTGCCATCAGTGAGGGCAGATTGAACACTGAAGCTTTCTTT,CAISEGRLNTEAFF,-,TRBJ1-1,-,TRBV10-3
TGTGCCAGCAGCTTGGGGACAGGGAGGGGCAATCAGCCCCAGCATTTT,CASSLGTGRGNQPQHF,many,TRBJ1-5,TRBD1,TRBV5-8
TGTGCCAGCAGCCCCGGGGTGCTTGGCACAGATACGCAGTATTTT,CASSPGVLGTDTQYF,many,TRBJ2-3,-,TRBV5-6
TGTGCCAGTAGTATGTTGGGACCCTATAATTCACCCCTCCACTTT,CASSMLGPYNSPLHF,many,TRBJ1-6,-,TRBV19
TGCGCCAGCAGCCAACTAACGGGGACCCAGTACTTC,CASSQLTGTQYF,many,TRBJ2-5,-,TRBV4-1
TGTGCCAGCAGCTTCTCAACAGGGGGGACTGAGACCCAGTACTTC,CASSFSTGGTETQYF,many,TRBJ2-5,TRBD1,TRBV5-6
TGTGCCAGCACTCCACCTAGCGGTTTTTGGGATACGCAGTATTTT,CASTPPSGFWDTQYF,once,TRBJ2-3,TRBD2,TRBV7-8
TGTGCCAGCAGTCACAGGGGCTCCTACAATGAGCAGTTCTTC,CASSHRGSYNEQFF,few,TRBJ2-1,TRBD1,TRBV6-6
TGTGCCAGTAGTAAAGGGGCGCGCGCCGGGGAGCTGTTTTTT,CASSKGARAGELFF,many,TRBJ2-2,-,TRBV19
TGTGCCAGCAGCCCAAACCAAACAGGGATAGTGGCCTCTGGGGCCAACGTCCTGACTTTC,CASSPNQTGIVASGANVLTF,-,TRBJ2-6,-,TRBV4-2
TGCAGTGCTAGAGACCTCAGGACCCCCAATAATTCACCCCTCCACTTT,CSARDLRTPNNSPLHF,many,TRBJ1-6,-,TRBV20-1
TGTGCCAGCTCACCTAACCAGGCAGCTAATGAAAAACTGTTTTTT,CASSPNQAANEKLFF,-,TRBJ1-4,-,TRBV18
TGTGCCAGCAGCTTGAGGGGGGGCGGTGGCTACACCTTC,CASSLRGGGGYTF,many,TRBJ1-2,-,TRBV5-6
TGTGCCAGCAGCCCAGTTGGGGCCGGGGAGCTGTTTTTT,CASSPVGAGELFF,many,TRBJ2-2,-,TRBV7-9
TGTGCCAGCAGTCTTATAAGGGGGTACACTGAAGCTTTCTTT,CASSLIRGYTEAFF,few,TRBJ1-1,-,TRBV13
TGTGCCAGCAGCCCCGGGACCGTTCTTTACACCGGGGAGCTGTTTTTT,CASSPGTVLYTGELFF,many,TRBJ2-2,-,TRBV11-2
TGTGCCACCAGTGGTCTCGTGGCCGACCAACGCACAGATACGCAGTATTTT,CATSGLVADQRTDTQYF,-,TRBJ2-3,-,TRBV24-1
TGTGCCAGCAGGGACCCAACTAATGAAAAACTGTTTTTT,CASRDPTNEKLFF,few,TRBJ1-4,-,TRBV28
TGTGCCAGCAGCTCGCCGAATCAGCCCCAGCATTTT,CASSSPNQPQHF,many,TRBJ1-5,-,TRBV7-6
TGTGCCAGCAGCGTAGCTCCGGATAACGGGGTGGGCCAGTACTTC,CASSVAPDNGVGQYF,many,TRBJ2-5,-,TRBV9
TGTGCCAGCAGCGCCGAGGCGGGGGGAAACACCGGGGAGCTGTTTTTT,CASSAEAGGNTGELFF,many,TRBJ2-2,TRBD2,TRBV9
TGTGCCAGCAGCTTGACAGGGGCCGCCCCCTGGGGCTACACCTTC,CASSLTGAAPWGYTF,many,TRBJ1-2,TRBD1,TRBV7-3
TGTGCCAGTAGTATATCTAGGACAGGGTCAGAGCAGTACTTC,CASSISRTGSEQYF,many,TRBJ2-7,TRBD1,TRBV19
TGTGCCAGTAGTATGGACAGGAACGCCCGGGAGCAGTACTTC,CASSMDRNAREQYF,many,TRBJ2-7,TRBD1,TRBV19
TGTGCCAGCAGCTTGGCAGGGGGCGGAGGGGAAAAACTGTTTTTT,CASSLAGGGGEKLFF,many,TRBJ1-4,TRBD1,TRBV5-6
TGTGCCAGCAGCTTCCCTACGGCCCGGCAATACGAGCAGTACTTC,CASSFPTARQYEQYF,many,TRBJ2-7,-,TRBV11-2
TGTGCCACCAGTGATCCTTACGGGACAGGGTTCTACGAGCAGTACTTC,CATSDPYGTGFYEQYF,-,TRBJ2-7,TRBD1,TRBV24-1
TGTGCCAGCGGTCACCCAGGGTTTGAAGCTTTCTTT,CASGHPGFEAFF,-,TRBJ1-1,-,TRBV25-1